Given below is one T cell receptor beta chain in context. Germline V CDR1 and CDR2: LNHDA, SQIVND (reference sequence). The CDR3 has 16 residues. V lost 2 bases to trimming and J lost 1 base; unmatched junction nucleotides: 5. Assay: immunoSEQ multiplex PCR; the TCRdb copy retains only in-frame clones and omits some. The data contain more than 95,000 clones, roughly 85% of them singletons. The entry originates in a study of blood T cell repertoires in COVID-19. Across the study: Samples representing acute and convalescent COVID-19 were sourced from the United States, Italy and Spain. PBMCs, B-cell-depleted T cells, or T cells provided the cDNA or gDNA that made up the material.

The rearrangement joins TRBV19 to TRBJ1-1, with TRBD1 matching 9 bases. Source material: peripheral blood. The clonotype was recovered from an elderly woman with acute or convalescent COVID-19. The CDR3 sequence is CASSITGGVTNTEAFF. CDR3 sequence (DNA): TGTGCCAGTAGTATAACAGGGGGCGTCACGAACACTGAAGCTTTCTTT.